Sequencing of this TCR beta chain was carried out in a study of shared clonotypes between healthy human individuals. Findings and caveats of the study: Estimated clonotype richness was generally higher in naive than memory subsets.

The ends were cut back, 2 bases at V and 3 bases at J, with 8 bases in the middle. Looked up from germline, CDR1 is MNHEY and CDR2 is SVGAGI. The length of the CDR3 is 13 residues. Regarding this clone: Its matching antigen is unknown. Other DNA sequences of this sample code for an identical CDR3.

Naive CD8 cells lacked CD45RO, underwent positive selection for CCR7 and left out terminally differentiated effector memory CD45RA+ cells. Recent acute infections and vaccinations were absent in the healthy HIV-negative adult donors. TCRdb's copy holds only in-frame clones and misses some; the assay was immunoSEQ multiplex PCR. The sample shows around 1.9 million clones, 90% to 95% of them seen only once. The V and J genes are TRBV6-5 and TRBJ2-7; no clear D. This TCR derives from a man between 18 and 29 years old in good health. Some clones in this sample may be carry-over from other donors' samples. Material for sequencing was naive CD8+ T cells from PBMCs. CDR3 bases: TGTGCCAGCAGTTACGTACAGAGCTACGAGCAGTACTTC. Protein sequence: CASSYVQSYEQYF.